These 5 T cell receptor beta chains originate from one sample sequenced in a study of blood T cell repertoires in COVID-19. Some clones are missing from TCRdb's copy, which holds only in-frame ones; the method was immunoSEQ multiplex PCR. The table has about 130,000 clones, over 70% seen once; the top ten hold over 15%. The specimen sequenced was peripheral blood. These receptors originate from an elderly man with acute or convalescent COVID-19.

The chain links TRBV4-2 to TRBJ1-2; 8 nucleotides match TRBD1. This CDR3 contains 16 residues. Germline lookup yields CDR1 LGHNA and CDR2 YNFKEQ. The junction had 11 bases not matched to a gene; V was cut back by 1 base and J by 7 bases. CDR3: CASSQATRQGISGYTF. The CDR3 region has the DNA TGTGCCAGCAGCCAAGCTACTCGACAGGGGATATCTGGCTACACCTTC.

The rearrangement joins TRBV18 to TRBJ1-2, with a weak D call TRBD1 (6 bases). CDR1 is KGHSH, CDR2 LQKENI, per germline. The CDR3 consists of 15 residues. V was cut by 1 base and J by 7 bases, with 16 bases left in between. The CDR3, as DNA: TGTGCCAGCTCACCACGGACAGCCGACGGAGGTGGCTACACCTTC. It is translated as CASSPRTADGGGYTF.

V gene TRBV10-2 combines with J gene TRBJ2-2, with D unresolved. From germline, CDR1 is WSHSY and CDR2 SAAADI. The CDR3 length is 16 residues. Trimming took off 5 bases at V and 0 bases at J, with 13 bases between the two ends. In nucleotides, the CDR3 is TGCGCCAGCAGTAACTCCCGGCTAGCGAACACCGGGGAGCTGTTTTTT. It is translated as CASSNSRLANTGELFF.

The chain couples TRBV10-3 to TRBJ2-1, with 11 bases identical to TRBD2. Per germline, CDR1 ENHRY and CDR2 SYGVKD. This CDR3 region has 16 residues. The V segment lost 4 bases and the J segment 4 bases; nucleotides outside the gene matches: 6. The CDR3 protein is CAISGFTSGGYNEQFF. For the CDR3, the DNA is TGTGCCATCAGTGGTTTTACTAGCGGGGGTTACAATGAGCAGTTCTTC.

The J gene is TRBJ2-5, the V gene TRBV10-3; a weak D match, TRBD1 (6 bases). The V end was cut by 8 bases, the J end by 1 base, with 14 bases between. The CDR3 spans 14 residues. CDR1 is ENHRY and CDR2 is SYGVKD in the germline V gene. CDR3: CAIARGTTQETQYF. CDR3 coding DNA: TGTGCCATCGCGAGGGGGACCACCCAAGAGACCCAGTACTTC.